This T cell receptor (beta chain) was sequenced during a study of B cell selection in AIRE deficiency. Regulatory T cells were sorted as CD4+CD25hiCD127low/negative cells. Sequencing was performed with immunoSEQ multiplex PCR; in TCRdb, only in-frame clones are kept and a portion is missing. The sample comprises 18,000 or so clones, approximately 94% of which are singletons, and 0.85% to 1% rests with the top ten. Sample: CD4+CD25+ Tregs sorted from PBMCs. The sequence came from a human donor in good health.

In DNA, the CDR3 is TGTGCCAGCAGGGAAATTACAGGATATAACTATGGCTACACCTTC. Residues: CASREITGYNYGYTF. This chain links TRBV27 with TRBJ1-2; D may be TRBD1 (5 bases). From germline, CDR1 is MNHEY and CDR2 SMNVEV (reference sequence). Trimming removed 6 bases from V and 1 base from J, with 15 bases in between. The CDR3 spans 15 residues.